The source of this T cell receptor beta chain is a study of cytomegalovirus exposure and HLA in healthy donors. The study ran its PCR with 60 Vbeta and 13 Jbeta primers. In the authors' methods: As a later analysis found, there were 78 million or so unique TCR beta chains, of which around 9.9 million were shared. Repertoires were generated with immunoSEQ multiplex PCR, while TCRdb's copy carries only in-frame clones and drops some. V, J and clone size reflect that table, while D and trimming were determined from the DNA. The table includes roughly 160,000 clones, roughly 85% detected once. The sequenced sample was PBMCs. This receptor was obtained from a man in his forties or fifties in good health and CMV-seronegative.

CDR3 bases: TGTGCCAGCAGCCCGGACAGGGAACTGGATCAGCCCCAGCATTTT. Its translation is CASSPDRELDQPQHF. V usage is TRBV6-1 and J usage is TRBJ1-5; the match to TRBD1 covers 8 bases. CDR3 length equals 15 residues. The V gene end was trimmed by 6 bases and the J gene end by 5 bases; junction bases not matched to a gene: 9. Germline V lookup: CDR1 MNHNS, CDR2 SASEGT.